Included here is one TCR beta chain sequence, with context. The antigen is not known. The sample belongs to a study of Ad26.COV2.S vaccination and SARS-CoV-2 variants. About the study: The donor belonged to the COV1001 Ad26.COV2.S trial arm. Ad26.COV2.S shots went into the muscle once or twice, 56 days apart.

Findings of the study overall: Vaccinated and placebo-treated recipients had similar non-spike TCR breadth. Vaccine recipients posted higher spike-specific TCR breadth than their placebo counterparts.

Noted treatment: 15 to 20 received Ad26.COV2.S at low or high dose, single or two shots; five or six received placebo; per-sample allocation not given. On day 63 after the first injection, vaccine and placebo recipients gave samples. Some clones are missing from TCRdb's copy, which holds only in-frame ones; the method was immunoSEQ multiplex PCR. Here the sample spans fewer than 400,000 clones, 85% to 90% being singletons. Trimming stripped 2 bases from V and 7 bases from J, with 15 bases between. CDR1 is WSHSY, CDR2 SAAADI, per germline. The CDR3 sequence is 14 residues long. The sequence was obtained from a person between 18 and 59 years old who received the Ad26.COV2.S COVID-19 vaccine or a placebo. The specimen was peripheral blood, collected in a trial of Ad26.COV2.S vaccine versus placebo. The chain carries TRBV10-2 and TRBJ2-7, with a tentative D call TRBD2 (6 bases). CDR3 coding DNA: TGCGCCAGCAGTGAGGCGGGACCCGCCCAGGAGCAGTACTTC. Amino acids: CASSEAGPAQEQYF.